This T cell receptor (beta chain) was profiled in a study of response to subunit inactivated influenza vaccine. General study points: Few additional T cells are recruited per seasonal influenza vaccination, authors suggested.

This clonotype was recorded a few times. What it binds is not known. This CDR3 spans 15 amino acids. The V gene's germline CDR1 is MNHNS and CDR2 SASEGT. V shed 2 bases and J shed 6 bases, with 14 bases lying between them. TCRdb processed the RT-PCR reads anew with MiXCR; each CDR3 protein has one entry. The sample has hundreds of thousands of distinct CDR3 sequences, 14% seen once. The sample in question was PBMCs from blood, obtained 14 days before vaccination. This clonotype was sampled from a man between 50 and 59 years old who received an inactivated influenza vaccine. The chain links TRBV6-1 to TRBJ1-5, with D perhaps TRBD1 (6 bases). The CDR3 bases are TGTGCCAGCAGTGAATTAAGGCAGGGGAGTCAGCCCCAGCATTTT. Translating gives CASSELRQGSQPQHF.